The entry that follows covers one TCR beta chain sequence. Its antigen is unidentified. The data belong to a study of metastatic and nonmetastatic thyroid tumors. Study as a whole: Malignant thyroid and benign thyroid patients provided blood and tumor or nodule tissue whose repertoires were compared.

Treatment of any kind had been given to no patient before thyroid surgery. TCRdb re-processed the PCR reads through MiXCR. The table shows roughly 50,000 clones, with over 20% occurring only once. Trimming removed 0 bases at V and 10 bases at J, with 12 bases between. CDR1 is MGHRA and CDR2 is YSYEKL in the germline V gene. The CDR3 loop spans 14 amino acids. Study observations and caveats: Across blood and tumor, TCR beta diversity in malignant thyroid tumors was reportedly significantly higher than in benign nodules.

The sequence derives from a male donor with papillary thyroid cancer or a benign thyroid nodule (not recorded which). Some clones in this sample may be carry-over from other donors' samples. V and J are TRBV4-1 and TRBJ2-2; TRBD1 is a possible D gene (5 bases). Material for sequencing was blood. CDR3 region: CASSQDSGAVELFF. The DNA for the CDR3 is TGCGCCAGCAGCCAAGATAGTGGGGCCGTGGAGCTGTTTTTT.